A selection of T cell receptor beta chains follows, all from one sample in a study of cytomegalovirus exposure and HLA in healthy donors. The repertoire was sequenced with immunoSEQ multiplex PCR; TCRdb's copy has only in-frame clones and lacks some. The data hold some 100,000 clones, with roughly 71% observed a single time. Material for sequencing was PBMCs. The receptors shown here come from a man in his forties or fifties in good health and CMV-seronegative. The CDR3 runs from the conserved cysteine through the conserved F or W. D genes are given only for firm matches. Only part of the rows carry a size: once, few, many, or a class if the clone is expanded.

J,length,size,V,D,DNA,CDR3
TRBJ1-2,13,few,TRBV5-1,.,TGCGCCAGCAGCGCAAACAGGGTGTACGGCTACACCTTC,CASSANRVYGYTF
TRBJ1-1,14,.,TRBV18,TRBD1,TGTGCCAGCTCACCGGGACAGGAGAACACTGAAGCTTTCTTT,CASSPGQENTEAFF
TRBJ1-1,14,.,TRBV9,TRBD1,TGTGCCAGCACCGGGACAGGCTTGAACACTGAAGCTTTCTTT,CASTGTGLNTEAFF
TRBJ1-2,12,.,TRBV27,TRBD1,TGTGCCACCAGACAGGGGGCGTTTGGCTACACCTTC,CATRQGAFGYTF
TRBJ2-5,13,once,TRBV19,.,TGTGCCAGTAGTATGACAAAGCAAGAGACCCAGTACTTC,CASSMTKQETQYF
TRBJ2-6,18,.,TRBV28,TRBD1,TGTGCCAGCAGTACTACGGACAGGGAACTTGCTGGGGCCAACGTCCTGACTTTC,CASSTTDRELAGANVLTF
TRBJ2-2,12,.,TRBV11-3,.,TGTGCCAGCAGCCCAGGCGCCGGGGAGCTGTTTTTT,CASSPGAGELFF
TRBJ2-1,14,.,TRBV5-1,TRBD1,TGCGCCAGCAGCTTGGTAGGGACAGGGGACCTGCAAGTCTTC,CASSLVGTGDLQVF
TRBJ2-7,14,few,TRBV5-4,.,TGTGCCAGCAGCTCGGCGACTAATCTCTACGAGCAGTACTTC,CASSSATNLYEQYF
TRBJ2-7,15,.,TRBV5-1,.,TGCGCCAGCAGCTCCGCGGACATCCCCTCCTACGAGCAGTACTTC,CASSSADIPSYEQYF
TRBJ2-5,16,.,TRBV5-4,.,TGTGCCAGCAGCCCCCTCGCGGCAGCTCCCCAAGAGACCCAGTACTTC,CASSPLAAAPQETQYF
TRBJ1-1,13,once,TRBV9,.,TGTGCCAGCAGCGCCAGGGGGAACACTGAAGCTTTCTTT,CASSARGNTEAFF
TRBJ2-3,15,few,TRBV5-1,TRBD1,TGCGCCAGCAGCTTGGGAGGACAGGCCACAGATACGCAGTATTTT,CASSLGGQATDTQYF
TRBJ2-1,17,.,TRBV11-3,.,TGTGCCAGCAGCCATGAAAGACAGCACAACTCCTACAATGAGCAGTTCTTC,CASSHERQHNSYNEQFF
TRBJ2-7,13,.,TRBV18,.,TGTGCCAGCTCACCCGGGGTTTCCTTGGAGCAGTACTTC,CASSPGVSLEQYF
TRBJ1-1,13,.,TRBV30,TRBD1,TGTGCCTGGGGGGGACAGCCCAACACTGAAGCTTTCTTT,CAWGGQPNTEAFF
TRBJ2-2,17,.,TRBV28,TRBD2,TGTGCCAGCAGTCTTTCCGGGACTAGCGGGAGGATCGGGGAGCTGTTTTTT,CASSLSGTSGRIGELFF
TRBJ1-2,15,few,TRBV5-1,.,TGCGCCAGCAGCTTCTCTGAGGGGGTTCAGTATGGCTACACCTTC,CASSFSEGVQYGYTF
TRBJ2-7,14,.,TRBV7-6,.,TGTGCCAGCAGCTTAGGGGGACTCTCCTACGAGCAGTACTTC,CASSLGGLSYEQYF
TRBJ2-7,16,few,TRBV4-1,.,TGCGCCAGCAGCCCCCCGGGCCAGGGAAAGTTCTACGAGCAGTACTTC,CASSPPGQGKFYEQYF
TRBJ1-6,13,.,TRBV30,.,TGTGCCTGGAACAGGGTTGGTAATTCACCCCTCCACTTT,CAWNRVGNSPLHF
TRBJ1-4,14,.,TRBV6-1,.,TGTGCCAGCAACCTTCTACAGGCGGCGGAAAAACTGTTTTTT,CASNLLQAAEKLFF
TRBJ1-3,13,.,TRBV5-6,.,TGTGCCAGCAGCTTGGACTATGGCAATTCCGTATATTTT,CASSLDYGNSVYF
TRBJ2-1,15,.,TRBV2,.,TGTGCCAGCCGATTAGTGGCAGGAACCTACAATGAGCAGTTCTTC,CASRLVAGTYNEQFF